The 2 T cell receptor beta chains given below trace back to one sample, sequenced in a study of cytomegalovirus exposure and HLA in healthy donors. Researchers ran the PCR with 60 Vbeta and 13 Jbeta primers. Here immunoSEQ multiplex PCR was the method, and the copy in TCRdb shows in-frame clones only, minus some. The sample lists 110,000 or so clones; around 76% were seen once. The sample comprised PBMCs. These receptors all come from a man aged 40-49 years in good health and CMV-seropositive.

This clone has just a few counts. The V and J genes are TRBV9 and TRBJ2-3, with D unclear. The germline V gene encodes CDR1 SGDLS and CDR2 YYNGEE. The length of the CDR3 is 15 residues. The germline V and J ends were trimmed by 0 bases and 0 bases, with 8 bases remaining between them. The CDR3 is CASSVDGPSTDTQYF. For the CDR3, the DNA is TGTGCCAGCAGCGTAGATGGCCCTAGCACAGATACGCAGTATTTT.

This clone was picked up a small number of times. DNA for the CDR3: TGTGCCAGCAGCTCCCCCCGTGGGAGGGTGAGCAACGAGCAGTACTTC. Translated: CASSSPRGRVSNEQYF. This rearrangement joins TRBV11-2 to TRBJ2-7, with 7 bases that match TRBD2. This CDR3 contains 16 residues. V shed 4 bases and J 5 bases; nucleotides not matched to a gene: 14. Germline-derived CDR1 and CDR2 are SGHAT and FQNNGV.